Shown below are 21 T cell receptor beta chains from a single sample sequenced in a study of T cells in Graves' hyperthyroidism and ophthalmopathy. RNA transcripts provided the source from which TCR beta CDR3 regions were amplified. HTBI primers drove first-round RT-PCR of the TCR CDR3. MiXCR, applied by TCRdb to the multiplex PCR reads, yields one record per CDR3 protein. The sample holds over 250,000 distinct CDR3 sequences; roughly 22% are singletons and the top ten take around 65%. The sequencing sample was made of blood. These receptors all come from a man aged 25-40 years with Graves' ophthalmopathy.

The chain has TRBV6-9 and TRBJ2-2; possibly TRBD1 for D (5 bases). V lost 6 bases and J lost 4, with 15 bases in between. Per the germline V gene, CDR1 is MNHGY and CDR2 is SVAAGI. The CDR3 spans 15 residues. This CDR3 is CASRDSGQSTGELFF. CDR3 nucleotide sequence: TGTGCCAGCAGGGATTCAGGACAAAGCACCGGGGAGCTGTTTTTT.

The CDR3 DNA reads TGTGCCAGCAGTGAATCGGGGTTACTTCAAGTCAATGAGCAGTTCTTC. This sequence encodes CASSESGLLQVNEQFF. J is TRBJ2-1 and V is TRBV6-1; D is possibly TRBD2 (5 bases). CDR1 is MNHNS, CDR2 SASEGT, per germline. V was cut by 2 bases and J by 6 bases, with 17 bases left in between. The CDR3 is made up of 16 amino acids.

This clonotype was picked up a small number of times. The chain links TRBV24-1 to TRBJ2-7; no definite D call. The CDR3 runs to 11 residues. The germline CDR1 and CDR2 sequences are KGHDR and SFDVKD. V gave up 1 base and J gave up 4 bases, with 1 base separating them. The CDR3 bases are TGTGCCACCAGTGATTTATACGAGCAGTACTTC. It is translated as CATSDLYEQYF.

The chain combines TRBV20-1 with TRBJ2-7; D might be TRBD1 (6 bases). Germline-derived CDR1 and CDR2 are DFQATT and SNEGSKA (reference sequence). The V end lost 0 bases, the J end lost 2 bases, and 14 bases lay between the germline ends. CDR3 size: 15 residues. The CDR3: CSARDSDRITYEQYF. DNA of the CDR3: TGCAGTGCTAGAGATTCTGACAGGATAACCTACGAGCAGTACTTC.

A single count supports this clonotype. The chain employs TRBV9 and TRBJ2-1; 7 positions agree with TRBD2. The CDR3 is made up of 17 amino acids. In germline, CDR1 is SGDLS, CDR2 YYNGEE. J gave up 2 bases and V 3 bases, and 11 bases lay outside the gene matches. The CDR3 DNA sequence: TGTGCCAGCAGCGGAGGAGGCGCGGGAGCGGCCTACAATGAGCAGTTCTTC. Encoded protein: CASSGGGAGAAYNEQFF.

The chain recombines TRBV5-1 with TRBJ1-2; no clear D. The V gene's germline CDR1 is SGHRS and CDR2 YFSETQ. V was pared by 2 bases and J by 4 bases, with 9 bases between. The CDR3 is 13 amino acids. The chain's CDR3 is CASSLADSYGYTF. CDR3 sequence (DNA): TGCGCCAGCAGCTTAGCAGATTCCTATGGCTACACCTTC.

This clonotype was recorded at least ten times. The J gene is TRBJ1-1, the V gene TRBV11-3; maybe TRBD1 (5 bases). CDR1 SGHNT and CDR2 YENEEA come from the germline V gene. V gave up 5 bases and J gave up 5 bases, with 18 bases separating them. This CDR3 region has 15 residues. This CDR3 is CASSQGLWDETEAFF. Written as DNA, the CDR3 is TGTGCCAGCAGCCAGGGCCTCTGGGACGAGACTGAAGCTTTCTTT.

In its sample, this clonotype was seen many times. The CDR3 DNA follows: TGTGCCAGCCAGGGGACAGGGCATTCACCCCTCCACTTT. Translated, it gives CASQGTGHSPLHF. The V and J genes are TRBV28 and TRBJ1-6; 9 bases map to TRBD1. Losses at the gene ends were 8 bases for V and 8 bases for J; bases not matched to a gene: 4. Germline-derived CDR1 and CDR2 are MDHEN and SYDVKM. This CDR3 is built from 13 residues. The full variable domain, with the rest looked up from reference TRBV28 and TRBJ1-6, is DVKVTQSSRYLVKRTGEKVFLECVQDMDHENMFWYRQDPGLGLRLIYFSYDVKMKEKGDIPEGYSVSREKKERFSLILESASTNQTSMYLCASQGTGHSPLHFGNGTRLTVT.

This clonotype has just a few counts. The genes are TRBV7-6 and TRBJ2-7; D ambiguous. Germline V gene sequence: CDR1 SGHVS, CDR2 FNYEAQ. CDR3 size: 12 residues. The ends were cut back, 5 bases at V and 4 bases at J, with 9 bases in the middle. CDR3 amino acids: CASSQDPYEQYF. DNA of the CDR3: TGTGCCAGCAGCCAGGACCCTTACGAGCAGTACTTC.

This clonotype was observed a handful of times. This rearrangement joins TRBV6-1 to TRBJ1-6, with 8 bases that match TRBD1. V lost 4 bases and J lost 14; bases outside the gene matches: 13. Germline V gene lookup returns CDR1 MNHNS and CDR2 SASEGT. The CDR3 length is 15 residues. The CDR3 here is CASSGTPGQGVSLHF. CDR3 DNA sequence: TGTGCCAGCAGTGGGACTCCCGGACAGGGAGTATCCCTCCACTTT.

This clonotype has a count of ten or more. The CDR3 DNA reads TGTGCCAGCAGTTTCGGGATCGGGACAGGGCAGAACTATGGCTACACCTTC. It translates to CASSFGIGTGQNYGYTF. V gene TRBV12-3 or TRBV12-4 combines with J gene TRBJ1-2; 9 bases line up with TRBD1. Trimming at V came to 3 bases and at J to 2 bases, leaving 10 bases not matched to a gene. This CDR3 is 17 amino acids long.

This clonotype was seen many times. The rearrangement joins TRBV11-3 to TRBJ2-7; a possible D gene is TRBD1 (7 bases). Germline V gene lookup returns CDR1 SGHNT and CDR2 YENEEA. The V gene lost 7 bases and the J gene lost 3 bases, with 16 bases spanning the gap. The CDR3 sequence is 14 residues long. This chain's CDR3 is CASTSGGRLYEQYF. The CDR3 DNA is TGTGCCAGCACCTCAGGGGGGCGACTCTACGAGCAGTACTTC.

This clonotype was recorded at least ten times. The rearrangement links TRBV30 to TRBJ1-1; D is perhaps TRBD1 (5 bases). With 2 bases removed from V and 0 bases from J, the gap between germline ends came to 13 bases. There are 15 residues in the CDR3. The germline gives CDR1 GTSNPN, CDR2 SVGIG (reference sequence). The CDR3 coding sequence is TGTGCCTGGAGTCGCATGAGGGGCATGAACACTGAAGCTTTCTTT. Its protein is CAWSRMRGMNTEAFF.

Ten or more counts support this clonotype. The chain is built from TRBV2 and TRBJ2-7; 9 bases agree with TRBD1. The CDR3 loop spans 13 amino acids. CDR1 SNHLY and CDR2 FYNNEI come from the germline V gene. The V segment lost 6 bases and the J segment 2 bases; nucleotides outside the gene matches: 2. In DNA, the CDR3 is TGTGCCAGCAGCACAGGGGGCACCTACGAGCAGTACTTC. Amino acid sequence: CASSTGGTYEQYF.

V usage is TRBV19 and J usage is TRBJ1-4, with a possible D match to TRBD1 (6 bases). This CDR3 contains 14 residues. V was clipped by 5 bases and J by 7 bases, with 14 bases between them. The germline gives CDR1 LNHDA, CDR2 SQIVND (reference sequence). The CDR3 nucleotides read TGTGCCAGTAGTGTGGGGGGCGAGGGTGAAAAACTGTTTTTT. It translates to CASSVGGEGEKLFF.

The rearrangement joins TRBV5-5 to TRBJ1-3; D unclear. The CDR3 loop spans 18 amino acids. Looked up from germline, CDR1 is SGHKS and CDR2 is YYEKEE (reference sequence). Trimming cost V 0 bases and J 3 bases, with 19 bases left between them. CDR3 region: CASSLESFGRLIGNTIYF. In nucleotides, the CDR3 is TGTGCCAGCAGCTTGGAATCTTTTGGCAGGCTAATTGGAAACACCATATATTTT.

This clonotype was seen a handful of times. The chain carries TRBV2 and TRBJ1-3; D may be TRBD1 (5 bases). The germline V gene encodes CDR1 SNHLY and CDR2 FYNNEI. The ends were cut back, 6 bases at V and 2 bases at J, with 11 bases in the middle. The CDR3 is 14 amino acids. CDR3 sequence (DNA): TGTGCCAGCAGGCCAGGGTTAACTGGAAACACCATATATTTT. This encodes CASRPGLTGNTIYF.

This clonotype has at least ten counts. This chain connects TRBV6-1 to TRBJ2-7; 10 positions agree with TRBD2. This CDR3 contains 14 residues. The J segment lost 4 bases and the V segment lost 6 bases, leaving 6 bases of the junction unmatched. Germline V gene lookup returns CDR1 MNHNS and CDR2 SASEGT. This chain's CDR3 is CASSQREGPYEQYF. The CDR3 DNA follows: TGTGCCAGCAGCCAGCGGGAGGGCCCTTACGAGCAGTACTTC.

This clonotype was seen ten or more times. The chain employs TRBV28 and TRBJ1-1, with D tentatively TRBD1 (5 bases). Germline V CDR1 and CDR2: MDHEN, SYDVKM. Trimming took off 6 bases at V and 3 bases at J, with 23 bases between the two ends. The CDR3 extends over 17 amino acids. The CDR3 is CASSGGGGSLKDTEAFF. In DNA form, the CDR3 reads TGTGCCAGCAGCGGGGGTGGGGGGAGTTTGAAGGACACTGAAGCTTTCTTT.

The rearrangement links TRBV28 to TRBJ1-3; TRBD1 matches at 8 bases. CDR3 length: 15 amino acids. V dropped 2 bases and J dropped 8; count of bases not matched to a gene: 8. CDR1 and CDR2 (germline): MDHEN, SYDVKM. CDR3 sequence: CASSLADRARHTIYF. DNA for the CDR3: TGTGCCAGCAGTTTAGCGGACAGGGCTAGACACACCATATATTTT.

Here the CDR3 DNA reads TGTGCCAGCAGTCGACAGGGGACCGGTTACCAGCCCCAGCATTTT. Its translation is CASSRQGTGYQPQHF. The J gene is TRBJ1-5, the V gene TRBV6-2 or TRBV6-3; 8 nucleotides line up with TRBD1. V shed 5 bases, J shed 7 bases, and the junction held 10 bases outside the gene matches. The CDR3 runs to 15 residues. Germline CDR1 MNHEY, CDR2 SVGEGT.